A selection of T cell receptor beta chains follows, all from one sample in a study of cytotoxic CD8 clonotypes in ibrutinib-treated CLL. Repertoires were generated with immunoSEQ multiplex PCR, while TCRdb's copy carries only in-frame clones and drops some. The data show some 130,000 clones, 80% to 90% seen once. This specimen consisted of PBMCs, obtained after 24 months of ibrutinib treatment. These TCRs come from a human donor with chronic lymphocytic leukemia. Both conserved end residues are part of each CDR3.

j_call	v_call	cdr3_length	cdr3_aa
TRBJ1-3	TRBV11-2	16	CASSPQDRAGGNTIYF
TRBJ2-5	TRBV28	18	CASSPSWWTGEIMKTQYF
TRBJ2-1	TRBV7-3	15	CASSPDNTARGEQFF
TRBJ2-5	TRBV18	12	CASSPNQETQYF
TRBJ2-7	TRBV9	16	CASSISEEATYYEQYF
TRBJ2-3	TRBV11-3	15	CASSLGLAGVDTQYF
TRBJ2-5	TRBV28	14	CATWGGGAVETQYF
TRBJ2-7	TRBV7-2	15	CASSSSSASSYEQYF
TRBJ1-1	TRBV5-1	15	CASSSLQTGNTEAFF
TRBJ2-1	TRBV28	17	CAAQLARASGGYNEQFF
TRBJ2-7	TRBV18	17	CASSPKGVVTGGSEQYF
TRBJ1-4	TRBV6-5	14	CASSYGQSGEKLFF
TRBJ2-2	TRBV9	16	CASSVEGAGRAGELFF
TRBJ1-4	TRBV5-1	16	CASSLTPDRGKEKLFF
TRBJ2-3	TRBV6-1	12	CASSGSTDTQYF
TRBJ2-3	TRBV19	15	CASSNRGSSTDTQYF
TRBJ2-1	TRBV10-3	12	CATGQPVNEQFF
TRBJ2-7	TRBV27	14	CASSLAIGAYEQYF
TRBJ2-2	TRBV7-8	14	CASSLAGGTGELFF
TRBJ1-5	TRBV7-2	13	CASSYRANQPQHF
TRBJ1-1	TRBV7-9	13	CASSISVDTEAFF
TRBJ1-3	TRBV7-9	16	CASSSVIRASGNTIYF
TRBJ1-3	TRBV27	15	CASMPFRGSGNTIYF
TRBJ2-7	TRBV11-2	11	CASSVSYEQYF
TRBJ1-3	TRBV11-1	16	CASSAGQGTSGNTIYF
TRBJ2-3	TRBV21-1	15	CASSKLAGVTDTQYF
TRBJ1-2	TRBV2	16	CASSEIGQGTWGGYTF
TRBJ1-5	TRBV19	15	CASTLGPGGGQPQHF
TRBJ1-3	TRBV7-2	14	CASSGQGLGNTIYF
TRBJ2-3	TRBV7-3	16	CASSSGRGYYTDTQYF
TRBJ2-7	TRBV29-1	14	CSVAGGAGSYEQYF
TRBJ1-3	TRBV5-1	15	CASSRSGAPDSYYDF
TRBJ1-3	TRBV6-5	15	CASSYEGLSGNTIYF
TRBJ2-5	TRBV7-9	14	CASSAPRGAETQYF